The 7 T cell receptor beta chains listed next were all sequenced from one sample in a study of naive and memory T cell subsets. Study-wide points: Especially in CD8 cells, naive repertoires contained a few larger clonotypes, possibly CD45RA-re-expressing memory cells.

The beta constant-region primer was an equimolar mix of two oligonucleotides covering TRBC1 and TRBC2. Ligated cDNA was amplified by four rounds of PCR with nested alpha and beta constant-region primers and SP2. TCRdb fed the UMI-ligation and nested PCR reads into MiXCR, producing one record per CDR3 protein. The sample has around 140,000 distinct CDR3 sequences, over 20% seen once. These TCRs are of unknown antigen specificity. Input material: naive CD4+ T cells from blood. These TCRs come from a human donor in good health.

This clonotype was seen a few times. CDR3 sequence reads: CASSLGGSTGELFF. CDR3 coding DNA: TGCGCCAGCAGCTTGGGGGGGTCGACCGGGGAGCTGTTTTTT. The chain recombines TRBV5-1 with TRBJ2-2, with D possibly being TRBD1 or TRBD2 (5 bases each). This CDR3 is 14 amino acids long. V gave up 0 bases and J gave up 5 bases, with 8 bases separating them. Germline V gene data show CDR1 as SGHRS and CDR2 as YFSETQ. The full variable domain, with the rest looked up from reference TRBV5-1 and TRBJ2-2, is KAGVTQTPRYLIKTRGQQVTLSCSPISGHRSVSWYQQTPGQGLQFLFEYFSETQRNKGNFPGRFSGRQFSNSRSEMNVSTLELGDSALYLCASSLGGSTGELFFGEGSRLTVL.

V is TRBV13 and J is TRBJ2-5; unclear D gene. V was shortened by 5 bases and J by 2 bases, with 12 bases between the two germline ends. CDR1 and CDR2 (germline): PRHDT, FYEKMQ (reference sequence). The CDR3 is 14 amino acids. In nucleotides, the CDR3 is TGTGCCAGCAGCCTTCTGGCCTTTCAAGAGACCCAGTACTTC. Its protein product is CASSLLAFQETQYF.

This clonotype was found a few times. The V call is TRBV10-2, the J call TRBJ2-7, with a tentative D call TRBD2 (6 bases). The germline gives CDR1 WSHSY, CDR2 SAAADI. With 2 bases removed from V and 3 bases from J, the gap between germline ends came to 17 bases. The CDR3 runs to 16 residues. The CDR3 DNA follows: TGCGCCAGCAGTGAGCAGGGACTTGCACACTTCTACGAGCAGTACTTC. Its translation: CASSEQGLAHFYEQYF.

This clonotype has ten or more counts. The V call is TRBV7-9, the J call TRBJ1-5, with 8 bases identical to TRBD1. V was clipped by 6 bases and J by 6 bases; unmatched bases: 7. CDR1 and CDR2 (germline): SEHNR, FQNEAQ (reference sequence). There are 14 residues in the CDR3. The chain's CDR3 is CASSLGQGGQPQHF. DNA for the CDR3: TGTGCCAGCAGTCTTGGACAGGGAGGTCAGCCCCAGCATTTT.

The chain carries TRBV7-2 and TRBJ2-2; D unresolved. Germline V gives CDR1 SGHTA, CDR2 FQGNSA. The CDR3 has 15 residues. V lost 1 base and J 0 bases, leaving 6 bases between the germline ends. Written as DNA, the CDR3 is TGTGCCAGCAGCTTAGTCTTGACGAACACCGGGGAGCTGTTTTTT. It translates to CASSLVLTNTGELFF.

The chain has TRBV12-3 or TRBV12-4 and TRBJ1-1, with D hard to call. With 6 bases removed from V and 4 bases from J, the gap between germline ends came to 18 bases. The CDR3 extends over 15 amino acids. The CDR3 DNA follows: TGTGCCAGCAGCCGATCCTTGGGCGGCGGCACTGAAGCTTTCTTT. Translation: CASSRSLGGGTEAFF.

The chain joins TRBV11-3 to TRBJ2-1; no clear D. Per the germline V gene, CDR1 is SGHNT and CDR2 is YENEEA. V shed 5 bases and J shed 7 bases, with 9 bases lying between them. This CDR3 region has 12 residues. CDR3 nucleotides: TGTGCCAGCAGCCGGAGTTCGAATGAGCAGTTCTTC. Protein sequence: CASSRSSNEQFF.